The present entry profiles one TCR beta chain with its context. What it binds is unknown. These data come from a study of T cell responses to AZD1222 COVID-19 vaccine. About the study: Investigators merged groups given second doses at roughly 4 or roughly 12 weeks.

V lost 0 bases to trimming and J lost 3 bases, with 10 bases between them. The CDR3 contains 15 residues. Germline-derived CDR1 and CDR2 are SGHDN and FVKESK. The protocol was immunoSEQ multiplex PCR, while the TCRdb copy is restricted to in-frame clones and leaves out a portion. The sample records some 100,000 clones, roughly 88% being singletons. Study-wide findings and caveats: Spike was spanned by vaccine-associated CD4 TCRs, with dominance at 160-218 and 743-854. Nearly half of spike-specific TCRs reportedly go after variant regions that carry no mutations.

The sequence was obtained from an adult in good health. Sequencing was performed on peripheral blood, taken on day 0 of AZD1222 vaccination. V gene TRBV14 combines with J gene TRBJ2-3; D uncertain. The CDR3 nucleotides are TGTGCCAGCAGCCAAGAGGTAGGGATAACAGATACGCAGTATTTT. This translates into CASSQEVGITDTQYF.